This T cell receptor beta chain was captured in a study of blood T cells in healthy people across ages. Broader study findings: The study could not conclusively compare naive and antigen-experienced cells, given its unsorted PBMCs. A roughly linear fall in TCR beta diversity per million T cells was seen with increasing age.

Per the germline V gene, CDR1 is DFQATT and CDR2 is SNEGSKA (reference sequence). V was pared by 3 bases and J by 13 bases, with 16 bases of the junction left unmatched. CDR3 length: 14 amino acids. The study recruited healthy Caucasian donors from Russia who were aged about 6 to 100. It was around 10 milliliters of peripheral blood that were drawn from each donor. A J-beta primer mix and a sample-barcoded 5' primer were used in a second PCR of about 7 to 11 cycles. TCRdb reprocessed the 5' RACE reads via MiXCR and lists one record per CDR3 protein. Of around 780,000 distinct CDR3 sequences listed, around 24% are singletons. Comment on this clonotype: Its specificity is not known.

These records were also assigned to another study, of T cells of mothers and their children.

This clonotype was sampled from a boy aged 5 to 17 in good health. Specimen: blood. This chain connects TRBV20-1 to TRBJ1-1; TRBD1 agrees at 8 bases. In DNA, the CDR3 is TGCAGTGCTAGCTCCGGACAGGGACCGAACAGAGGTTTCTTT. Its translation: CSASSGQGPNRGFF.